These T cell receptor beta chains were read from a single sample in a study of CD8+ T cells in alopecia areata. Sequenced by immunoSEQ multiplex PCR; TCRdb stores in-frame clones only, minus some. The sample contains some 200,000 clones, approximately 47% of which appear only once. Here the sequenced sample was CD4+ T cells sorted from blood, taken around week 37, from a patient treated with tofacitinib. These receptors originate from a human donor with alopecia areata. Both conserved end residues are part of each CDR3. The D gene is left open where the match is weak. Clone size is shown for a subset of rows, as once, few, many or a class of expanded clone.

D: TRBD1
V: TRBV19
size: -
length: 13
J: TRBJ1-2
DNA: TGTGCCAGTACCGGGACAGGGCGCGGCGGCTACACCTTC
CDR3: CASTGTGRGGYTF

D: -
V: TRBV5-1
size: -
length: 15
J: TRBJ1-1
DNA: TGCGCCAGCAGCCCGACGGGCGGGCAGAACACTGAAGCTTTCTTT
CDR3: CASSPTGGQNTEAFF

D: TRBD2
V: TRBV7-2
size: few
length: 16
J: TRBJ2-5
DNA: TGTGCCAGCAGCTTATCCTCTAGCGGGGGACAAGAGACCCAGTACTTC
CDR3: CASSLSSSGGQETQYF

D: TRBD1
V: TRBV6-5
size: few
length: 13
J: TRBJ1-1
DNA: TGTGCCAGCAGTAGGACAGGGAACACTGAAGCTTTCTTT
CDR3: CASSRTGNTEAFF

D: TRBD1
V: TRBV5-5
size: -
length: 15
J: TRBJ2-2
DNA: TGTGCCAGCAGCTTATGGACAGGGATGATCGGGGAGCTGTTTTTT
CDR3: CASSLWTGMIGELFF

D: TRBD1
V: TRBV19
size: -
length: 13
J: TRBJ1-2
DNA: TGTGCCAGTAGTGTGACAGGGACCTATGGCTACACCTTC
CDR3: CASSVTGTYGYTF

D: -
V: TRBV29-1
size: -
length: 12
J: TRBJ1-1
DNA: TGCAGCGTTGAACCAGGGGTAACTGAAGCTTTCTTT
CDR3: CSVEPGVTEAFF

D: -
V: TRBV2
size: few
length: 16
J: TRBJ2-4
DNA: TGTGCCAGCAGTGAGTCTCGGACAGTTGCCAAAAACATTCAGTACTTC
CDR3: CASSESRTVAKNIQYF

D: -
V: TRBV5-4
size: -
length: 13
J: TRBJ2-5
DNA: TGTGCCAGCAGCTTTGACCTGGGGGAGACCCAGTACTTC
CDR3: CASSFDLGETQYF

D: -
V: TRBV29-1
size: -
length: 13
J: TRBJ1-3
DNA: TGCAGCGTCATGCGCGGCTCTGGAAACACCATATATTTT
CDR3: CSVMRGSGNTIYF

D: -
V: TRBV6-4
size: few
length: 14
J: TRBJ2-2
DNA: TGTGCCAGCAGTCCTCTTGGGAACACCGGGGAGCTGTTTTTT
CDR3: CASSPLGNTGELFF

D: -
V: TRBV11-1
size: -
length: 15
J: TRBJ1-2
DNA: TGTGCCAGCAGCTCCTTTGGACCGGCGGGCTATGGCTACACCTTC
CDR3: CASSSFGPAGYGYTF

D: TRBD2
V: TRBV11-2
size: few
length: 15
J: TRBJ2-1
DNA: TGTGCCAGCAGCTTTCTAGCGGACGCTTACAATGAGCAGTTCTTC
CDR3: CASSFLADAYNEQFF

D: -
V: TRBV7-2
size: -
length: 12
J: TRBJ2-7
DNA: TGTGCCAGCAGCCCCCGTGCAGGGCGGCAGTACTTC
CDR3: CASSPRAGRQYF

D: -
V: TRBV29-1
size: few
length: 12
J: TRBJ1-1
DNA: TGCAGCGGAAAGGGACGAACAAATGAAGCTTTCTTT
CDR3: CSGKGRTNEAFF

D: -
V: TRBV7-2
size: few
length: 14
J: TRBJ2-3
DNA: TGTGCCAGCAGCTTTGGAGGGGCCACAGATACGCAGTATTTT
CDR3: CASSFGGATDTQYF

D: -
V: TRBV7-9
size: -
length: 17
J: TRBJ1-3
DNA: TGTGCCAGCAGCTTAGAAAGCGGTCAGTTCCGGGCTAACACCATATATTTT
CDR3: CASSLESGQFRANTIYF

D: -
V: TRBV6-6
size: -
length: 15
J: TRBJ2-4
DNA: TGTGCCAGCAGTTGGACAGATCTAGCCAAAAACATTCAGTACTTC
CDR3: CASSWTDLAKNIQYF

D: -
V: TRBV7-9
size: -
length: 12
J: TRBJ1-2
DNA: TGTGCCAGCAGCTTAGGCGGGTATGGCTACACCTTC
CDR3: CASSLGGYGYTF

D: -
V: TRBV9
size: few
length: 14
J: TRBJ2-5
DNA: TGTGCCAGCAGCGCCCCGGCGGCCGGGGAGACCCAGTACTTC
CDR3: CASSAPAAGETQYF

D: TRBD2
V: TRBV6-6
size: few
length: 14
J: TRBJ2-1
DNA: TGTGCCAGTGCCGTTAGCGGGATCTACAATGAGCAGTTCTTC
CDR3: CASAVSGIYNEQFF